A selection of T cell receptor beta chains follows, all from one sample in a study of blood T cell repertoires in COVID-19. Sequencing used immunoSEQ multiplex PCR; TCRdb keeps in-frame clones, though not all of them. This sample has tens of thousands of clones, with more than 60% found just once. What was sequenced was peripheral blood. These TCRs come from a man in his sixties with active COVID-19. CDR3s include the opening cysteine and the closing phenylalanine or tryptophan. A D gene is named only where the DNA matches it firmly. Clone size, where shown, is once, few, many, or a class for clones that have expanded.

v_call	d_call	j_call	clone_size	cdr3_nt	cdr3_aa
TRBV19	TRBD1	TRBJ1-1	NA	TGTGCCAGTAGTATGAACAGGGGGCTCACTGAAGCTTTCTTT	CASSMNRGLTEAFF
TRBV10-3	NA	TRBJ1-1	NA	TGTGCCATCAGTGGCCTAAATGGTAGAGGCACTGAAGCTTTCTTT	CAISGLNGRGTEAFF
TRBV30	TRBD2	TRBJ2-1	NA	TGTGCCTGGATAAGCGGGAGGGGGAGGAGGCAGTTCTTC	CAWISGRGRRQFF
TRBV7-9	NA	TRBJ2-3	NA	TGTGCCAGCAGCGCCCGGGGTCTCACAGATACGCAGTATTTT	CASSARGLTDTQYF
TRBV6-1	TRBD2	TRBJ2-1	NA	TGTGCCAGCAGTGAACTAGCGGGTGTCAATGAGCAGTTCTTC	CASSELAGVNEQFF
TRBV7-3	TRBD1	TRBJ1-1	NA	TGTGCCAGCAGCGTAGACAGGGGAAACACTGAAGCTTTCTTT	CASSVDRGNTEAFF
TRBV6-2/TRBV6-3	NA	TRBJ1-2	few	TGTGCCAGCAGTTACCTTCAGATTATGGACACAGGCTACACCTTC	CASSYLQIMDTGYTF
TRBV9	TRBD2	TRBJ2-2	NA	TGTGCCAGCAGCGCGCGGGGGGCCCCCGCTAACACCGGGGAGCTGTTTTTT	CASSARGAPANTGELFF
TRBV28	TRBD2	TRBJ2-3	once	TGTGCCAGCAGTTCCCGGGGTAGCGGGGGCCTTACGCAGTATTTT	CASSSRGSGGLTQYF
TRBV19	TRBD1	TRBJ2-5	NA	TGTGCCAGTAGTATTACCAGGGGGGAGACCCAGTACTTC	CASSITRGETQYF
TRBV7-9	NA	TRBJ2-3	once	TGTGCCAGCAGCTTAGCGGGGGGAGATACGCAGTATTTT	CASSLAGGDTQYF
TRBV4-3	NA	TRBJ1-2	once	TGCGCCAGCAGCCTAGCAGGACAGAAGAATTATGGCTACACCTTC	CASSLAGQKNYGYTF
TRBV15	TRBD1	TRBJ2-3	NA	TGTGCCACCAGCAGGGGACAGGGGCCAAATCTGAATACGCAGTATTTT	CATSRGQGPNLNTQYF
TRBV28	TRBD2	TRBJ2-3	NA	TGTGCCAGTTGGACTAGCGTAGTAGATACGCAGTATTTT	CASWTSVVDTQYF
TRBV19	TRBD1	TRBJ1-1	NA	TGTGCCAGTAGTACACAGGGGTACACTGAAGCTTTCTTT	CASSTQGYTEAFF
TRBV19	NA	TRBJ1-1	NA	TGTGCCAGTACCTCCTGGCGGGTCACTGAAGCTTTCTTT	CASTSWRVTEAFF
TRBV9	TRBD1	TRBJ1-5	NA	TGTGCCAGCAGCCCAGGGACAGGGGGCGATCAGCCCCAGCATTTT	CASSPGTGGDQPQHF
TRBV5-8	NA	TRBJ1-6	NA	TGTGCCAGCAGCACAATCCAGGGTGCACCCCTCCACTTT	CASSTIQGAPLHF
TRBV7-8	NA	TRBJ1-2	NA	TGTGCCAGCAGAGAGAATCTATCCGGAGGAAACTATGGCTACACCTTC	CASRENLSGGNYGYTF
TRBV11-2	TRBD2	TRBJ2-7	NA	TGTGCCAGCAGCTTAGAGACTAGCATCTACGAGCAGTACTTC	CASSLETSIYEQYF
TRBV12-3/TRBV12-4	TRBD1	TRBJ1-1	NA	TGTGCCAGCAGAGAGACAGGGGGAACTGAAGCTTTCTTT	CASRETGGTEAFF
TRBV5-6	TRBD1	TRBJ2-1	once	TGTGCCAGCAGCTTTGTGGGACAGATAAACAATGAGCAGTTCTTC	CASSFVGQINNEQFF